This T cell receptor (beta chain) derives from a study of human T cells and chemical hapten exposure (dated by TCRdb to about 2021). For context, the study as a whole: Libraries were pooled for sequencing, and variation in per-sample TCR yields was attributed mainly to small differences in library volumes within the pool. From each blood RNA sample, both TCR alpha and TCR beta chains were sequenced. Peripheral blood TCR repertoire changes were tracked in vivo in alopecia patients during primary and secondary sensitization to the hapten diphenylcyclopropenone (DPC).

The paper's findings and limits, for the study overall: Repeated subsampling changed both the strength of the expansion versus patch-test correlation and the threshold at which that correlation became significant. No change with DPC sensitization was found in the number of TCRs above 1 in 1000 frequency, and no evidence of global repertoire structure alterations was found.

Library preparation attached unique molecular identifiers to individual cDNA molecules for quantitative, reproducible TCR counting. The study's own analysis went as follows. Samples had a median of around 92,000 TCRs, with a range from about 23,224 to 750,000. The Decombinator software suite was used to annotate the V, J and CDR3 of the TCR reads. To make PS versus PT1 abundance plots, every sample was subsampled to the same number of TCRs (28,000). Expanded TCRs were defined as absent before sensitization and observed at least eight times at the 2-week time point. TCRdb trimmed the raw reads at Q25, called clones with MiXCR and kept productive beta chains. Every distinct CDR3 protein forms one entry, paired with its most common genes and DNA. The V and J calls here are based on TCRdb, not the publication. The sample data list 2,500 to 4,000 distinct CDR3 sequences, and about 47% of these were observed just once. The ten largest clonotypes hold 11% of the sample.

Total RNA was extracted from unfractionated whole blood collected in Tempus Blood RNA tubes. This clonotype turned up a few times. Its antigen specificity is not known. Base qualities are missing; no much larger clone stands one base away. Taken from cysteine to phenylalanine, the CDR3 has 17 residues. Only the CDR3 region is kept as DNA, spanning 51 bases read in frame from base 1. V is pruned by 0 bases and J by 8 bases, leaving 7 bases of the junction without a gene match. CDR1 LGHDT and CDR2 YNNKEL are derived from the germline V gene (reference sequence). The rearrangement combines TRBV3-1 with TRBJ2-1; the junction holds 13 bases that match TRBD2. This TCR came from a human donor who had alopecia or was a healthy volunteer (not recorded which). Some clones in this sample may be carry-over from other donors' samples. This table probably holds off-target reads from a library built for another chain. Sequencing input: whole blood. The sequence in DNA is TGTGCCAGCAGCCAAGATCCAGGACTAGCGGGAGTCGATGAGCAGTTCTTC. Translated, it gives CASSQDPGLAGVDEQFF.